A single sample gave rise to the 10 T cell receptor beta chains below, sequenced in a study of early T cells in non-severe SARS-CoV-2 infection. From the 5' RACE reads, TCRdb called clonotypes with MiXCR, one entry per CDR3 protein. This repertoire shows about 66,000 distinct CDR3 sequences, roughly 13% found once; its top ten account for roughly 8.3%. What was sequenced was whole blood. The receptors were sampled from an adult who was a healthcare worker with PCR-confirmed SARS-CoV-2 infection or an uninfected control (not recorded which).

This clonotype was found many times. The chain has TRBV7-3 and TRBJ1-6; TRBD1 matches 8 bases. Germline CDR1 and CDR2: SGHTA and FQGTGA. V was pared by 5 bases and J by 7 bases, with 10 bases of the junction left unmatched. The CDR3 is 16 amino acids. Here the CDR3 DNA reads TGTGCCAGCAGCCCAGTGGGCAGGGGGCGGAATTCACCCCTCCACTTT. Translation: CASSPVGRGRNSPLHF. Full variable domain (rest looked up from reference TRBV7-3 and TRBJ1-6): GAGVSQTPSNKVTEKGKYVELRCDPISGHTALYWYRQSLGQGPEFLIYFQGTGAADDSGLPNDRFFAVRPEGSVSTLKIQRTERGDSAVYLCASSPVGRGRNSPLHFGNGTRLTVT.

This clonotype was found a few times. The V call is TRBV5-4, the J call TRBJ1-3, with a tentative D call TRBD1 (5 bases). Trimming pared 0 bases from V and 0 bases from J, leaving 13 bases between. This CDR3 is built from 17 residues. From germline, CDR1 is SGHNT and CDR2 YYREEE (reference sequence). CDR3 residues: CASSLDGRAISGNTIYF. CDR3 DNA sequence: TGTGCCAGCAGCTTGGATGGCAGGGCTATCTCTGGAAACACCATATATTTT.

There are many counts of this clonotype. The J gene is TRBJ1-5, the V gene TRBV4-1; D unresolved. The CDR3 spans 15 residues. V lost 1 base to trimming and J lost 6 bases, with 13 bases between them. The germline V gene encodes CDR1 MGHRA and CDR2 YSYEKL. The CDR3 is CASSQAVRDTQPQHF. CDR3 DNA sequence: TGCGCCAGCAGCCAAGCGGTTCGGGATACTCAGCCCCAGCATTTT.

In this sample, this clonotype is medium-sized. J is TRBJ2-4 and V is TRBV7-2, with D perhaps being TRBD1 or TRBD2 (5 bases each). This CDR3 has 13 amino acids. Germline CDR1 is SGHTA and CDR2 is FQGNSA. The V gene lost 1 base and the J gene lost 7 bases, with 8 bases spanning the gap. The CDR3 DNA reads as TGTGCCAGCAGCTTAGAAGAGGGGAACATTCAGTACTTC. Translation gives CASSLEEGNIQYF.

The genes are TRBV27 and TRBJ2-3; D not certain. Trimming left V 3 bases short and J 3 bases short, with 13 bases between. This CDR3 has 15 residues. Germline CDR1 is MNHEY and CDR2 is SMNVEV (reference sequence). The CDR3 DNA reads as TGTGCCAGCAGTTTGGTGTCCCTGGGTACAGATACGCAGTATTTT. It codes for CASSLVSLGTDTQYF.

The V and J genes are TRBV12-3 or TRBV12-4 and TRBJ2-5, with D maybe TRBD1 (5 bases). The CDR3 length is 14 residues. The V end lost 2 bases, the J end lost 4 bases, and 11 bases lay between the germline ends. The CDR3 nucleotides read TGTGCCAGCAGTTTAACTCAGGGTAGAGAGACCCAGTACTTC. Translated, it gives CASSLTQGRETQYF.

This clonotype was counted ten times or more. The chain has TRBV20-1 and TRBJ2-3, with 16 bases fitting TRBD2. Trimming removed 4 bases from V and 4 bases from J; junction bases left unmatched: 2. Per germline, CDR1 DFQATT and CDR2 SNEGSKA (reference sequence). The CDR3 covers 15 residues. The CDR3 nucleotides are TGCAGTGCTAAAGGGACTAGCGGGAGGGCAGATACGCAGTATTTT. It yields the protein CSAKGTSGRADTQYF.

This clonotype was observed many times. The chain recombines TRBV20-1 with TRBJ2-1; no clear D gene. Trimming shortened V by 2 bases and J by 0 bases, and 8 bases separated the two germline ends. Germline V gene sequence: CDR1 DFQATT, CDR2 SNEGSKA (reference sequence). This CDR3 comprises 14 residues. The CDR3 region is CSARWWRSYNEQFF. DNA of the CDR3: TGCAGTGCTAGATGGTGGCGCTCCTACAATGAGCAGTTCTTC.

The rearrangement uses TRBV5-1 and TRBJ2-1, with D hard to call. With 3 bases removed from V and 9 bases from J, the gap between germline ends came to 7 bases. CDR3 length: 11 residues. Germline V gene data show CDR1 as SGHRS and CDR2 as YFSETQ. The chain's CDR3 is CASSSTGEQFF. CDR3 DNA sequence: TGCGCCAGCAGCTCAACGGGTGAGCAGTTCTTC.

This clonotype was found many times. The chain is built from TRBV19 and TRBJ2-1; TRBD1 matches at 11 bases. CDR3 length equals 14 residues. Germline lookup yields CDR1 LNHDA and CDR2 SQIVND (reference sequence). Losses at the gene ends were 5 bases for V and 4 bases for J; bases not matched to a gene: 1. The CDR3 DNA reads as TGTGCCAGTAGTGGGGACAGGGGGTACAATGAGCAGTTCTTC. This codes for CASSGDRGYNEQFF.